A single sample gave rise to the 9 T cell receptor beta chains below, sequenced in a study of regulatory T cells in long-lasting Graves disease. CDR3 regions were amplified by Arm-PCR using iRepertoire HTBI primers to build TCR beta libraries. From the multiplex PCR reads, TCRdb called clonotypes with MiXCR, one entry per CDR3 protein. The sample shows 550,000 to 600,000 distinct CDR3 sequences, roughly 15% of them seen only once. Time point specified: newly diagnosed GD, antithyroid drugs for less than 3 months. The TCR library was made from RNA extracted from PBMCs. This sample was also put to use in a study of T cells in Graves' hyperthyroidism and ophthalmopathy.

Material: peripheral blood mononuclear cells (PBMCs), obtained at new diagnosis, from a patient treated with antithyroid drugs. Source of these receptors: a man younger than 35 with Graves disease.

As concerns this clonotype: A much larger clone lies one base from this, so it may be a read error. The V gene is TRBV18, the J gene TRBJ2-7, with D perhaps matching TRBD1 (6 bases). CDR1 is KGHSH, CDR2 LQKENI, per germline. This CDR3 is built from 12 residues. The CDR3 sequence is CAGSPYRDEQYF. The CDR3 nucleotides are TGTGCCGGCTCACCATACAGGGACGAGCAGTACTTC.

This clonotype was detected only a few times. The chain recombines TRBV19 with TRBJ1-2; D might be TRBD1 (5 bases). Germline V gene sequence: CDR1 LNHDA, CDR2 SQIVND (reference sequence). CDR3 length: 14 amino acids. Between the trimmed V and J ends, which lost 5 bases and 7 bases, there was a span of 17 bases. CDR3 nucleotides: TGTGCCAGTAGTCCCACGTGGGGGGTTGGTGGCTACACCTTC. Translation gives CASSPTWGVGGYTF. The full variable domain, its missing parts supplied by reference TRBV19 and TRBJ1-2, is DGGITQSPKYLFRKEGQNVTLSCEQNLNHDAMYWYRQDPGQGLRLIYYSQIVNDFQKGDIAEGYSVSREKKESFPLTVTSAQKNPTAFYLCASSPTWGVGGYTFGSGTRLTVV.

This clonotype was recorded a few times. The V call is TRBV7-2, the J call TRBJ1-4; D not resolved. This CDR3 is 15 amino acids long. V was pared by 2 bases and J by 1 base, with 8 bases between. Germline V lookup: CDR1 SGHTA, CDR2 FQGNSA. The CDR3 DNA is TGTGCCAGCAGCTTATACCTCCAAACTAATGAAAAACTGTTTTTT. Its translation: CASSLYLQTNEKLFF.

A note on this clonotype: A much larger clonotype is one base distant, so this may be a read error. The chain combines TRBV3-1 with TRBJ2-1; possible D gene TRBD1, 5 bases. Germline values: CDR1 LGHDT, CDR2 YNNKEL (reference sequence). Trimming removed 1 base at V and 7 bases at J, with 11 bases between. This CDR3 has 14 amino acids. CDR3 sequence reads: CASSQGSGRNEQFF. The CDR3 nucleotides are TGTGCCAGCAGCCAAGGGTCAGGGCGGAATGAGCAGTTCTTC.

The chain uses TRBV25-1 and TRBJ2-1; D possibly uses TRBD1 or TRBD2 (5 bases each). The CDR3 runs to 14 residues. Deletions cut 7 bases from V and 3 bases from J, with 13 bases between. Germline CDR1 MGHDK, CDR2 SYGVNS. The CDR3 is CASNEGLFYNEQFF. The CDR3 coding sequence is TGTGCCAGCAATGAGGGGTTATTCTACAATGAGCAGTTCTTC. Full variable domain (remainder filled in from reference TRBV25-1 and TRBJ2-1): EADIYQTPRYLVIGTGKKITLECSQTMGHDKMYWYQQDPGMELHLIHYSYGVNSTEKGDLSSESTVSRIRTEHFPLTLESARPSHTSQYLCASNEGLFYNEQFFGPGTRLTVL.

This clonotype was counted between two and nine times. This chain uses TRBV18 with TRBJ1-2; D is undetermined. The CDR3 runs 13 residues. Deletions cut 3 bases from V and 6 bases from J, with 11 bases between. Germline CDR1 is KGHSH and CDR2 is LQKENI. The DNA for the CDR3 is TGTGCCAGCTCACCGGACCTTGGGAATGGCTACACCTTC. It specifies CASSPDLGNGYTF.

This clonotype has at least ten counts. The chain carries TRBV2 and TRBJ2-1; D is undetermined. Trimming took off 8 bases at V and 4 bases at J, with 24 bases between the two ends. The germline V gene encodes CDR1 SNHLY and CDR2 FYNNEI. The CDR3 contains 17 residues. The CDR3 DNA reads as TGTGCCAGCTCCTCTTTGCTTGAGGAAAGGATGTACAATGAGCAGTTCTTC. Its translation: CASSSLLEERMYNEQFF.

The CDR3 nucleotides are TGTGCCAGTAGTATTGGAGGGAGACCCCCAGATACGCAGTATTTT. As protein: CASSIGGRPPDTQYF. The V call is TRBV19, the J call TRBJ2-3; a possible D gene is TRBD2 (6 bases). Germline V gene lookup returns CDR1 LNHDA and CDR2 SQIVND (reference sequence). The V end was cut by 3 bases, the J end by 4 bases, with 14 bases between. This CDR3 has 15 residues.

This clonotype appeared many times. The chain uses TRBV2 and TRBJ2-1, with a weak D call TRBD1 (6 bases). Germline values: CDR1 SNHLY, CDR2 FYNNEI. CDR3 size: 17 residues. Trimming removed 8 bases from V and 0 bases from J, with 20 bases in between. The chain's CDR3 is CASGTSIQGSSYNEQFF. In DNA form, the CDR3 reads TGTGCCAGCGGTACAAGTATACAGGGTAGCTCCTACAATGAGCAGTTCTTC.